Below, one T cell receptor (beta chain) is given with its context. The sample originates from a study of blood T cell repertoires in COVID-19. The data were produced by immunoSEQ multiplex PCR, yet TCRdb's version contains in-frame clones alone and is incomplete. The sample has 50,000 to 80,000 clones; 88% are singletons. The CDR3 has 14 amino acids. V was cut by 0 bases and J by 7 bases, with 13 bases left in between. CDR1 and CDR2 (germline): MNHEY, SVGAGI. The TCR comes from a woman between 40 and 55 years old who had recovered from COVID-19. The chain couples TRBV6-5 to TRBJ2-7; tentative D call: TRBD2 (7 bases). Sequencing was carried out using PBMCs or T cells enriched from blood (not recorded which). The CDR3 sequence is CASSYSRGAGEQYF. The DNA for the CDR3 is TGTGCCAGCAGTTACTCCCGGGGGGCGGGAGAGCAGTACTTC.